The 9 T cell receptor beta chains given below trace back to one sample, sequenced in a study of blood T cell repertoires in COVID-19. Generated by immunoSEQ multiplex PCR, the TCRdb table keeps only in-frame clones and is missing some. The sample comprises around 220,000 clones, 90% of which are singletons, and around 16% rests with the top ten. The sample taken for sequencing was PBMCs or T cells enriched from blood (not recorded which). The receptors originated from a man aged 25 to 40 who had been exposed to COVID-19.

This CDR3 is CASSQTRTGYEQYF. The CDR3 region has the DNA TGTGCCAGCAGCCAGACCAGGACAGGCTACGAGCAGTACTTC. This chain uses TRBV4-2 with TRBJ2-7; the match to TRBD1 covers 7 bases. Per the germline V gene, CDR1 is LGHNA and CDR2 is YNFKEQ. The CDR3 runs 14 residues. Germline trimming cut 3 bases from V and 3 bases from J; bases unmatched to any gene: 5.

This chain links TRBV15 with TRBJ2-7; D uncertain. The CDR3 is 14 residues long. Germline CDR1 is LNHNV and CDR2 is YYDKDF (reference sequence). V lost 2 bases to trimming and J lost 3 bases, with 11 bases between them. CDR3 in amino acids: CATSRPPLIYEQYF. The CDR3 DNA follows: TGTGCCACCAGCAGACCTCCACTAATCTACGAGCAGTACTTC.

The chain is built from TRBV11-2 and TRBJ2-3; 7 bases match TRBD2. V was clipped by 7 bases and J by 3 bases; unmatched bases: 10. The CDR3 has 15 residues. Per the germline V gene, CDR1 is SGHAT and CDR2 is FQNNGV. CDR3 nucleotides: TGTGCCAGCAACCCCCCCGGGGGGAATACAGATACGCAGTATTTT. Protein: CASNPPGGNTDTQYF.

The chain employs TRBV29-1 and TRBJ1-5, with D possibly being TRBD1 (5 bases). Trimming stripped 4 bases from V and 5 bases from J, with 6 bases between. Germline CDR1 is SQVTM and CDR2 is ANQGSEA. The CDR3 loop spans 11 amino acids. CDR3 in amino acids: CSVGGDQPQHF. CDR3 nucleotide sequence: TGCAGCGTTGGGGGGGATCAGCCCCAGCATTTT.

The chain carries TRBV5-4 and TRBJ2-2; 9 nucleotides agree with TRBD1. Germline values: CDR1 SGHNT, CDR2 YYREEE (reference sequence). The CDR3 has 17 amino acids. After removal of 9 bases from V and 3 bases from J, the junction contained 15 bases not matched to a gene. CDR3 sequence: CATNMGQGQWDTGELFF. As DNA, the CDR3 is TGTGCCACGAATATGGGACAGGGACAATGGGACACCGGGGAGCTGTTTTTT.

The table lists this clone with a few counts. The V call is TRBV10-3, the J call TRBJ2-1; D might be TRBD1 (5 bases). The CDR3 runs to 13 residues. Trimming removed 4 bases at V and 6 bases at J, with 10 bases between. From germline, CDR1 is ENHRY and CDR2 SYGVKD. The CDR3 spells CAISGADSNEQFF. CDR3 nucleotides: TGTGCCATCAGTGGAGCTGACAGCAATGAGCAGTTCTTC.

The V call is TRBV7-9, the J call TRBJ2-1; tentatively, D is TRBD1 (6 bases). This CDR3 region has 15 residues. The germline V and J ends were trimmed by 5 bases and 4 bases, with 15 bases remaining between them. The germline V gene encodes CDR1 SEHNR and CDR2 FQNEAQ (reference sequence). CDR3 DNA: TGTGCCAGCAGCCCTAAGGGGGAATCATACAATGAGCAGTTCTTC. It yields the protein CASSPKGESYNEQFF.

CDR3 in DNA: TGTGCCGGACAGGGGGCCCGGAATGAAAAACTGTTTTTT. The encoded protein is CAGQGARNEKLFF. The chain is built from TRBV6-5 and TRBJ1-4; 11 bases fit TRBD1. Germline V CDR1 and CDR2: MNHEY, SVGAGI. Losses at the gene ends were 11 bases for V and 5 bases for J; bases not matched to a gene: 4. CDR3 length equals 13 residues.

DNA for the CDR3: TGTGCCAGCAGCTTAGATGGGCAGGGGGCTGGAAACACCATATATTTT. Protein sequence: CASSLDGQGAGNTIYF. The chain couples TRBV7-2 to TRBJ1-3; 7 nucleotides line up with TRBD1. Trimming cost V 1 base and J 2 bases; bases outside gene matches: 5. The CDR3 has 16 amino acids. Germline V gene sequence: CDR1 SGHTA, CDR2 FQGNSA.